These 7 T cell receptor beta chains share one sample of origin, sequenced in a study of blood T cells in healthy people across ages. Using a J-beta primer mix together with a sample-barcoded 5' primer, a second PCR was run for about 6 to 11 cycles. Each CDR3 protein is one row after TCRdb ran MiXCR on the 5' RACE reads. The sample yields about 1.6 million distinct CDR3 sequences, 34% seen once. Input material: blood. These TCRs come from a woman in her thirties in good health.

This clonotype showed up just a few times. The chain has TRBV20-1 and TRBJ2-3; TRBD1 agrees at 8 bases. The CDR3 sequence is 15 residues long. The trim removed 4 bases at V and 3 bases at J, leaving 9 bases unmatched. Looked up from germline, CDR1 is DFQATT and CDR2 is SNEGSKA (reference sequence). The CDR3 coding sequence is TGCAGTGCTATAACAGGGGGTGATAAGACAGATACGCAGTATTTT. Translated: CSAITGGDKTDTQYF.

The V and J genes are TRBV12-3 or TRBV12-4 and TRBJ2-1; D is possibly TRBD2 (5 bases). This CDR3 region has 14 residues. V lost 3 bases and J lost 9, with 15 bases in between. As DNA, the CDR3 is TGTGCCAGCAGTTTTTTAGGAGCGGCGGCTGAGCAGTTCTTC. This encodes CASSFLGAAAEQFF.

This clonotype was found a few times. This chain links TRBV20-1 with TRBJ1-6; a possible D gene is TRBD1 (5 bases). The germline V and J ends were trimmed by 5 bases and 0 bases, with 17 bases remaining between them. This CDR3 is 17 amino acids long. The germline V gene has CDR1 DFQATT and CDR2 SNEGSKA (reference sequence). The CDR3 sequence is CSASSHGHYSYNSPLHF. The CDR3 nucleotides are TGCAGTGCTTCCTCTCATGGACATTACTCCTATAATTCACCCCTCCACTTT.

The chain is built from TRBV6-1 and TRBJ2-5; 7 nucleotides align to TRBD2. Germline lookup yields CDR1 MNHNS and CDR2 SASEGT. Germline trimming cut 2 bases from V and 5 bases from J; bases unmatched to any gene: 11. This CDR3 region has 16 residues. CDR3 sequence reads: CASSESRTAGAETQYF. The CDR3 region has the DNA TGTGCCAGCAGTGAAAGTAGGACGGCGGGAGCGGAGACCCAGTACTTC.

V is TRBV5-1 and J is TRBJ1-6, with D tentatively TRBD1 (6 bases). Deletions cut 0 bases from V and 7 bases from J, with 14 bases between. Germline loops: CDR1 SGHRS, CDR2 YFSETQ. The length of the CDR3 is 16 residues. The CDR3 is CASSLGQGKRNSPLHF. The CDR3 DNA follows: TGCGCCAGCAGCTTGGGGCAGGGGAAGCGGAATTCACCCCTCCACTTT.

This clonotype was observed at least ten times. The chain recombines TRBV20-1 with TRBJ2-7; D unclear. Trimming stripped 0 bases from V and 0 bases from J, with 12 bases between. CDR1 is DFQATT and CDR2 is SNEGSKA in the germline V gene (reference sequence). This CDR3 comprises 15 residues. CDR3 sequence reads: CSAREASKSSYEQYF. CDR3 DNA sequence: TGCAGTGCTAGAGAGGCCAGCAAGAGCTCCTACGAGCAGTACTTC.

This chain uses TRBV10-1 with TRBJ2-6; D is uncertain. V was shortened by 2 bases and J by 8 bases, with 4 bases between the two germline ends. This CDR3 spans 12 amino acids. Germline V lookup: CDR1 WNHNN, CDR2 SYGVQD (reference sequence). The CDR3 bases are TGCGCCAGCAGTGAGGGCACCAACGTCCTGACTTTC. It is translated as CASSEGTNVLTF.